This T cell receptor beta chain derives from a study of T cells after yellow fever vaccination. Study overall: SMART-Seq v4 Ultra Low Input prepared the low-cell-number fractions. Study-level findings and limits: Subsequent to the booster, the majority of primary-vaccination clones reappeared (roughly 95% CD4, 88% CD8).

Template switching by 5'RACE produced TCR cDNA, adding a universal primer site and UMIs. TCRdb processed the 5' RACE reads anew with MiXCR; each CDR3 protein has one entry. Among 300,000 to 350,000 distinct CDR3 sequences listed, roughly 4.3% were seen once. V was cut by 6 bases and J by 1 base, with 10 bases left in between. Germline V gene data show CDR1 as DFQATT and CDR2 as SNEGSKA (reference sequence). This CDR3 is built from 12 residues. This clonotype has a count of ten or more. Its target is unknown. The specimen was PBMCs, collected 15 days after the yellow fever booster vaccination. The clonotype was recovered from a man between 18 and 29 years old who received the YFV17D yellow fever vaccine. This chain links TRBV20-1 with TRBJ2-7, with D possibly matching TRBD1 (5 bases). Here the CDR3 DNA reads TGCAGTGCCCGAAGGGGATCCTACGAGCAGTACTTC. Translating it yields CSARRGSYEQYF.